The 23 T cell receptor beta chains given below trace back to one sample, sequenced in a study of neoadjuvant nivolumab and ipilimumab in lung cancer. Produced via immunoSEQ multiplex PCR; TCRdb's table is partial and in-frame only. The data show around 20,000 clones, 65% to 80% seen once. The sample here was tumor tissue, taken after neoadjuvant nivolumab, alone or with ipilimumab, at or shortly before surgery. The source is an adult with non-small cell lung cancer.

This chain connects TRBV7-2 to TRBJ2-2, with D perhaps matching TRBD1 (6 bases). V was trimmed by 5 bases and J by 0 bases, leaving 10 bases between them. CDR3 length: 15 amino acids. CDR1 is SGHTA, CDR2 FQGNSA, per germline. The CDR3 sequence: CASSPGTTNTGELFF. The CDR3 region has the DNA TGTGCCAGCAGCCCTGGGACAACGAACACCGGGGAGCTGTTTTTT. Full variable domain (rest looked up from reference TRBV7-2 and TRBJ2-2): GAGVSQSPSNKVTEKGKDVELRCDPISGHTALYWYRQSLGQGLEFLIYFQGNSAPDKSGLPSDRFSAERTGGSVSTLTIQRTQQEDSAVYLCASSPGTTNTGELFFGEGSRLTVL.

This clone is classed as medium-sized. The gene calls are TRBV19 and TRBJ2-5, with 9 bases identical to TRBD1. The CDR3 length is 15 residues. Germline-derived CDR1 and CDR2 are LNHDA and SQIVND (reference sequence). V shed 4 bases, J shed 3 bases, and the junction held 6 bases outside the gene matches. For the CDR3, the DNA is TGTGCCAGTAGTACCTGGGACAGGGTGAAAGAGACCCAGTACTTC. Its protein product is CASSTWDRVKETQYF.

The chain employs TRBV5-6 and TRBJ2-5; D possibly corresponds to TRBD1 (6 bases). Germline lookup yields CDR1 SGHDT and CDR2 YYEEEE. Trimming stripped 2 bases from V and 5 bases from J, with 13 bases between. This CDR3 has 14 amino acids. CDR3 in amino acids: CASSLFPGDETQYF. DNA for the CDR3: TGTGCCAGCAGCTTATTTCCAGGGGATGAGACCCAGTACTTC.

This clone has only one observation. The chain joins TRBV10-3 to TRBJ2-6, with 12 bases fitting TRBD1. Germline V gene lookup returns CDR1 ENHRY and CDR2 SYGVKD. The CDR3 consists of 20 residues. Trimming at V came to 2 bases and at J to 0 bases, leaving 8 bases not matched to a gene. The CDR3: CAISETGTGGFSSGANVLTF. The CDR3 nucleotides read TGTGCCATCAGTGAGACCGGGACAGGGGGCTTTAGCTCTGGGGCCAACGTCCTGACTTTC.

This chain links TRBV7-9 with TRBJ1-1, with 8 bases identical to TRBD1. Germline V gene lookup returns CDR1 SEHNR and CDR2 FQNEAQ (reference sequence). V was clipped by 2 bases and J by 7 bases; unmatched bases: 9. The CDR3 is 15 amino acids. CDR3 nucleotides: TGTGCCAGCAGCTTACAGCAGGGGGCGCGTGGTGAAGCTTTCTTT. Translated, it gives CASSLQQGARGEAFF.

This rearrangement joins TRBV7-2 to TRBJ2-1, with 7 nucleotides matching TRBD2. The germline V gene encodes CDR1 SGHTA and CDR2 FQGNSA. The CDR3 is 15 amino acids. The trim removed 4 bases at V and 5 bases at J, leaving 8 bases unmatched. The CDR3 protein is CASSSGLVINNEQFF. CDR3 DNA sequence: TGTGCCAGCAGCTCCGGACTAGTAATAAACAATGAGCAGTTCTTC.

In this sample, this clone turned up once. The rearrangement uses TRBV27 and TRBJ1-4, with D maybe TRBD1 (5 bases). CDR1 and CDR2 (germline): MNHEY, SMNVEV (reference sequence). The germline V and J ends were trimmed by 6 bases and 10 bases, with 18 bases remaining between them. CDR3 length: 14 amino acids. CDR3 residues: CASRNRTPSGKLFF. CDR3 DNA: TGTGCCAGCAGAAACAGGACACCCTCGGGAAAACTGTTTTTT. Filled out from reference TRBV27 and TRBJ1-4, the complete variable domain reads EAQVTQNPRYLITVTGKKLTVTCSQNMNHEYMSWYRQDPGLGLRQIYYSMNVEVTDKGDVPEGYKVSRKEKRNFPLILESPSPNQTSLYFCASRNRTPSGKLFFGSGTQLSVL.

Here the CDR3 reads CASRPLSAFSYEQYF. The CDR3 DNA reads TGTGCCAGCAGGCCCCTCTCGGCATTCTCCTACGAGCAGTACTTC. The chain recombines TRBV6-5 with TRBJ2-7, with unresolved D. Trimming removed 6 bases at V and 0 bases at J, with 15 bases between. The germline gives CDR1 MNHEY, CDR2 SVGAGI. This CDR3 region has 15 residues.

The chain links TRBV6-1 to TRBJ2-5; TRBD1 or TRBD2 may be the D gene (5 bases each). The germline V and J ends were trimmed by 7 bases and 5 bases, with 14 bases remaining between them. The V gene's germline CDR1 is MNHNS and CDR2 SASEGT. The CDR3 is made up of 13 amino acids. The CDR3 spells CASTDGALETQYF. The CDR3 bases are TGTGCCAGCACCGACGGGGCCCTGGAGACCCAGTACTTC.

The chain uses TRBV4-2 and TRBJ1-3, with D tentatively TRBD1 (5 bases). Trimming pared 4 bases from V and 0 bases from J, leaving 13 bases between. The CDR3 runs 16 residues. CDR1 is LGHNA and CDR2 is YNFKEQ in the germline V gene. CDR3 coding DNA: TGTGCCAGCAGCCTGTTGGGGGGGACCTCTGGAAACACCATATATTTT. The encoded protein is CASSLLGGTSGNTIYF.

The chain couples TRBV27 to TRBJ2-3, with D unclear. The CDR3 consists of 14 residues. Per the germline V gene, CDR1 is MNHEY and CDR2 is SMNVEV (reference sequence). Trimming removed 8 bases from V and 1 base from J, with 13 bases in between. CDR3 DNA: TGTGCCAGCTTCTCGCAAAGGGGCACAGATACGCAGTATTTT. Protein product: CASFSQRGTDTQYF.

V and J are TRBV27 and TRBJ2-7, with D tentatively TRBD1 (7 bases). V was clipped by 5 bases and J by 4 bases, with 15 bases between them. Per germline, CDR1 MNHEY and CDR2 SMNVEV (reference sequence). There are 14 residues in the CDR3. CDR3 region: CASSPGGRKYEQYF. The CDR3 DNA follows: TGTGCCAGCAGTCCAGGGGGGCGTAAGTACGAGCAGTACTTC.

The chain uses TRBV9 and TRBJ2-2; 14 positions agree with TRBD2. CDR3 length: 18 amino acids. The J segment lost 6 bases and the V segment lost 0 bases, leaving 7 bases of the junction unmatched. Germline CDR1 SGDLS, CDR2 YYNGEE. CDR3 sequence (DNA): TGTGCCAGCAGCGTAGATCTCCTGACTAGCGGGAGGGCCGGGGAGCTGTTTTTT. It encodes CASSVDLLTSGRAGELFF.

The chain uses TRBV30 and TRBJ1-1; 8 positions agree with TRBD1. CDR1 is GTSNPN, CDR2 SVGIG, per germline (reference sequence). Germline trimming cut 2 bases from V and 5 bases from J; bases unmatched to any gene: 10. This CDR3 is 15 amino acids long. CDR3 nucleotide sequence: TGTGCCTGGAGTATCCCAGGGGGCCTGAGAACTGAAGCTTTCTTT. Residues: CAWSIPGGLRTEAFF. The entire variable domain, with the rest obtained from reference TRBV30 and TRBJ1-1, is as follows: SQTIHQWPATLVQPVGSPLSLECTVEGTSNPNLYWYRQAAGRGLQLLFYSVGIGQISSEVPQNLSASRPQDRQFILSSKKLLLSDSGFYLCAWSIPGGLRTEAFFGQGTRLTVV.

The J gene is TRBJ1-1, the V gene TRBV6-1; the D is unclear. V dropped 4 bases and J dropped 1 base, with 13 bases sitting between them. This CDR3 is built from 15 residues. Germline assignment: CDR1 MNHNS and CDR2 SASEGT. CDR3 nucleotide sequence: TGTGCCAGCAGTGTCCCAATGGGCAGGAACACTGAAGCTTTCTTT. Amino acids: CASSVPMGRNTEAFF.

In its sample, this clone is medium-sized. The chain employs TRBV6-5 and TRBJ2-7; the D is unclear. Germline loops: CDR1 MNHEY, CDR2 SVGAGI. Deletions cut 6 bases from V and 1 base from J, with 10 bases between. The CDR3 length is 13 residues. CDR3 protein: CASRGRRSYEQYF. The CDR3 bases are TGTGCCAGCAGAGGCAGACGGTCCTACGAGCAGTACTTC.

Here the CDR3 reads CASSPRQITDTQYF. CDR3 DNA: TGTGCCAGCAGCCCGAGACAGATCACAGATACGCAGTATTTT. The gene calls are TRBV9 and TRBJ2-3, with D tentatively TRBD1 (5 bases). The CDR3 sequence is 14 residues long. Looked up from germline, CDR1 is SGDLS and CDR2 is YYNGEE. V was clipped by 4 bases and J by 2 bases, with 11 bases between them.

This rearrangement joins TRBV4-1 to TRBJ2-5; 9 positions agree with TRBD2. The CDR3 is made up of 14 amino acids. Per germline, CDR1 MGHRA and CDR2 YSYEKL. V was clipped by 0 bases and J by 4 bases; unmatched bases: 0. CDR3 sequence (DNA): TGCGCCAGCAGCCAAGATAGCGGGGGAGAGACCCAGTACTTC. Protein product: CASSQDSGGETQYF.

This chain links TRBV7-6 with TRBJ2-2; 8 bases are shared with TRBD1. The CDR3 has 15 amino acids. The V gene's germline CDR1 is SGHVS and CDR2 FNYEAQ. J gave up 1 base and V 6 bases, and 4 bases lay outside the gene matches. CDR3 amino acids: CASSYTGGNTGELFF. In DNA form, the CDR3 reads TGTGCCAGCAGTTATACAGGGGGGAACACCGGGGAGCTGTTTTTT.

The CDR3: CASSSGSRELFF. The CDR3 DNA sequence: TGTGCCAGCAGCAGCGGGAGTAGGGAGCTGTTTTTT. The V call is TRBV28, the J call TRBJ2-2; 8 nucleotides agree with TRBD2. CDR1 is MDHEN and CDR2 is SYDVKM in the germline V gene. V shed 6 bases, J shed 9 bases, and the junction held 3 bases outside the gene matches. This CDR3 spans 12 amino acids.

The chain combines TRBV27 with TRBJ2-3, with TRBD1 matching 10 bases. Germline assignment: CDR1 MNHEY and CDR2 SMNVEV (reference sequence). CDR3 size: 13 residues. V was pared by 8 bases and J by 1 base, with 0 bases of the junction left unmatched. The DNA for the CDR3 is TGTGCCAGCGGGACAGGGGGCACAGATACGCAGTATTTT. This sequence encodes CASGTGGTDTQYF.

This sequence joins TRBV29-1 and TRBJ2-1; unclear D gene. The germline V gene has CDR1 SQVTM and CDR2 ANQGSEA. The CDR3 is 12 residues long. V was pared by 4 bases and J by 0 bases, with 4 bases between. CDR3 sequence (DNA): TGCAGCGTTGGAAGCTCCTACAATGAGCAGTTCTTC. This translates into CSVGSSYNEQFF.

The CDR3 reads CASSSHSGRASNEQFF. CDR3 sequence (DNA): TGCGCCAGCAGCTCCCACAGCGGGAGGGCGTCCAATGAGCAGTTCTTC. The rearrangement uses TRBV5-1 and TRBJ2-1, with TRBD2 identical over 10 bases. The CDR3 sequence is 16 residues long. CDR1 and CDR2 (germline): SGHRS, YFSETQ. V gave up 3 bases and J gave up 6 bases; unmatched junction bases: 9.